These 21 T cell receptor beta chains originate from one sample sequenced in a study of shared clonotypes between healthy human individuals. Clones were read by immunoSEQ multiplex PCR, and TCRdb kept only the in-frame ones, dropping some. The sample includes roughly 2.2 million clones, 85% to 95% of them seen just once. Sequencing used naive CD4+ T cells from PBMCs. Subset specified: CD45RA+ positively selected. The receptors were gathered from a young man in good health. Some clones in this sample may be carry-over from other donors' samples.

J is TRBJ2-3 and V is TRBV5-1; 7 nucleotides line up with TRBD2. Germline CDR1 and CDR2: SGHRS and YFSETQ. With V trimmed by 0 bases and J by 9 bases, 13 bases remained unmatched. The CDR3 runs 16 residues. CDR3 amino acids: CASSLDGLAVQVTQYF. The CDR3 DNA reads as TGCGCCAGCAGCTTGGATGGGCTAGCGGTGCAAGTCACGCAGTATTTT.

The CDR3 DNA sequence: TGTGCCAGCAGCTTCGGGACAGGATCAAATCAGCCCCAGCATTTT. This sequence encodes CASSFGTGSNQPQHF. The chain uses TRBV7-9 and TRBJ1-5; 8 bases are shared with TRBD1. CDR1 and CDR2 from the germline V gene are SEHNR and FQNEAQ (reference sequence). CDR3 size: 15 residues. J gave up 4 bases and V 3 bases, and 5 bases lay outside the gene matches.

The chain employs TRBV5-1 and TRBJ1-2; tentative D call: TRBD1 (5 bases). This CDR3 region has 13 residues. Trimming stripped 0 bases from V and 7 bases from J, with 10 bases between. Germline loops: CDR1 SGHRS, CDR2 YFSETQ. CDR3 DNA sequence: TGCGCCAGCAGCTTGGCGGGGACGTTTGGCTACACCTTC. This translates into CASSLAGTFGYTF.

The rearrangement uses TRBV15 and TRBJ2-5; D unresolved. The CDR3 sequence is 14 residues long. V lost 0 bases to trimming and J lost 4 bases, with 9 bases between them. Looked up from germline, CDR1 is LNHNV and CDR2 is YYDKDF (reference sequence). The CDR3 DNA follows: TGTGCCACCAGCAGAGAGGGGTACGTAGAGACCCAGTACTTC. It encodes CATSREGYVETQYF.

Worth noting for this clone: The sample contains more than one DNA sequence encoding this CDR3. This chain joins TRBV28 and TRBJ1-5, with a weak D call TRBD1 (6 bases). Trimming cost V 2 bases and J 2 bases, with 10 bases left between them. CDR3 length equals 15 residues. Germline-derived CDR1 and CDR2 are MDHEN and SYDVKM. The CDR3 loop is CASSLGGAGNQPQHF. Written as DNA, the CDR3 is TGTGCCAGCAGTTTAGGGGGGGCTGGCAATCAGCCCCAGCATTTT.

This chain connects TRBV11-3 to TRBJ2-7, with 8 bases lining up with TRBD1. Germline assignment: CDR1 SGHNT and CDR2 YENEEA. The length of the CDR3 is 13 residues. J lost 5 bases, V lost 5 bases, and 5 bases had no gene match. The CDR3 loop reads CASSATGVHEQYF. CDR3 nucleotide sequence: TGTGCCAGCAGCGCGACAGGGGTCCACGAGCAGTACTTC.

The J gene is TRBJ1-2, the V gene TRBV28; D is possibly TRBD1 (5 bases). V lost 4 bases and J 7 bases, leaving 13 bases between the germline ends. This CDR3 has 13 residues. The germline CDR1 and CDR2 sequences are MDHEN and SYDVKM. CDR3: CASSSQGPFGYTF. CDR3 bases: TGTGCCAGCAGTTCCCAGGGTCCTTTTGGCTACACCTTC.

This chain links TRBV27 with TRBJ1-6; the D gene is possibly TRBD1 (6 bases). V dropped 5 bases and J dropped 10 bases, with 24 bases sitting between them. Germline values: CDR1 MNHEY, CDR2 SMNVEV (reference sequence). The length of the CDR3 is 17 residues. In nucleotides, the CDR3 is TGTGCCAGCAGTGTCCATTTAACAGGGTTGGGGAGCTCACCCCTCCACTTT. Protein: CASSVHLTGLGSSPLHF.

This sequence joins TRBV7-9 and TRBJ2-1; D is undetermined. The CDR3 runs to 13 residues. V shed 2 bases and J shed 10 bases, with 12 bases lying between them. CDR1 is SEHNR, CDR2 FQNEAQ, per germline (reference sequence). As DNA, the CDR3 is TGTGCCAGCAGCTTACGTTCAGCGCACGAGCAGTTCTTC. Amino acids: CASSLRSAHEQFF.

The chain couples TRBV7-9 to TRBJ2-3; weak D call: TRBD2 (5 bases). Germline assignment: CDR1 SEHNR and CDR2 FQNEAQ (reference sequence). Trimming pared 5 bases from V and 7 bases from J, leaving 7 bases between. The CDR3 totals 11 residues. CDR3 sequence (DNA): TGTGCCAGCAGCCCGGGATATACGCAGTATTTT. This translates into CASSPGYTQYF.

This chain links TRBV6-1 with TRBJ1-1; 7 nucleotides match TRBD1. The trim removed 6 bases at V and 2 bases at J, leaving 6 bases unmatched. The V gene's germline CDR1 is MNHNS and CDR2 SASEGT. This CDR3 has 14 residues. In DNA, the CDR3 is TGTGCCAGCAGAGAACAGGGGAGAAACACTGAAGCTTTCTTT. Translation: CASREQGRNTEAFF.

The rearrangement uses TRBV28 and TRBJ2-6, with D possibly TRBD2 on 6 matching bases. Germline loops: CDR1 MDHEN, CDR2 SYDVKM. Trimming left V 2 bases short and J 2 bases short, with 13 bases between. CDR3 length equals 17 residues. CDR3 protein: CASSLAGGAPGANVLTF. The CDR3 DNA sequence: TGTGCCAGCAGTTTAGCCGGGGGAGCGCCTGGGGCCAACGTCCTGACTTTC.

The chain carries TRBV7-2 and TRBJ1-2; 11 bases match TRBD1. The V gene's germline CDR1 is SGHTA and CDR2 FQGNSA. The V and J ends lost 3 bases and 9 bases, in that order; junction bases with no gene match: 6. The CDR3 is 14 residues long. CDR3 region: CASSFGQGALSYTF. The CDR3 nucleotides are TGTGCCAGCAGCTTCGGACAGGGGGCTCTGAGCTACACCTTC.

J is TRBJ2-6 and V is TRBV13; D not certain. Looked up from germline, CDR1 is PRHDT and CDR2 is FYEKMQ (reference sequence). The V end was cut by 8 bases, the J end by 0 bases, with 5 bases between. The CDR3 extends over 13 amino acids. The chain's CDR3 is CASGSSGANVLTF. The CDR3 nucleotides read TGTGCCAGCGGGTCCTCTGGGGCCAACGTCCTGACTTTC.

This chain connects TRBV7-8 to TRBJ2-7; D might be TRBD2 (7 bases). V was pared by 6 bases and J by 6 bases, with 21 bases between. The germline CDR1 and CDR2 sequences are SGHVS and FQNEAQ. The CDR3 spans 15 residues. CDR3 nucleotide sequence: TGTGCCAGCAGGCCTCGGGGGGCACCCAACCGCGAGCAGTACTTC. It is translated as CASRPRGAPNREQYF.

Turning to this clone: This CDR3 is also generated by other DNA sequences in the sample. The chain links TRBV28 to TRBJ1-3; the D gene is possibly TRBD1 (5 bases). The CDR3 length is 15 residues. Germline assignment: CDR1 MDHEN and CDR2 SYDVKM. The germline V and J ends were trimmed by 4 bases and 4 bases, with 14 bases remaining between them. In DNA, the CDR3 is TGTGCCAGCAGTTCTTCCGGGGCCCCCGGAAACACCATATATTTT. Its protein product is CASSSSGAPGNTIYF.

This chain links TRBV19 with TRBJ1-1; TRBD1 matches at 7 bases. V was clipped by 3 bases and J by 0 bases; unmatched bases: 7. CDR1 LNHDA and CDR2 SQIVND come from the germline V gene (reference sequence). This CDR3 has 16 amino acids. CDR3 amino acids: CASSIGRGLMNTEAFF. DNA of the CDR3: TGTGCCAGTAGTATCGGCAGGGGGTTAATGAACACTGAAGCTTTCTTT.

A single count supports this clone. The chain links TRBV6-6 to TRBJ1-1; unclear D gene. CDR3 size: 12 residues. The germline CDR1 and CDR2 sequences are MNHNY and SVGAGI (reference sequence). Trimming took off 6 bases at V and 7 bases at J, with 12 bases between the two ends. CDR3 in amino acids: CASRLQVFEAFF. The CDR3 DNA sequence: TGTGCCAGCAGACTCCAAGTTTTTGAAGCTTTCTTT.

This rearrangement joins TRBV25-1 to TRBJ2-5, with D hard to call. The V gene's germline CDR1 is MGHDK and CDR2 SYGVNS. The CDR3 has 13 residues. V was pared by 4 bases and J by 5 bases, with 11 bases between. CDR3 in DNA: TGTGCCAGCAGTGTAGGGTCCCGGGAGACCCAGTACTTC. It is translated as CASSVGSRETQYF.

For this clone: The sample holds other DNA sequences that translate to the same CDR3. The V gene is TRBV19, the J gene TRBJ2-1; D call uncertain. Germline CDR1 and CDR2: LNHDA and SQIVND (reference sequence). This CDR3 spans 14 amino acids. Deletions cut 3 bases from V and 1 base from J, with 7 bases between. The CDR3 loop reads CASSITGSYNEQFF. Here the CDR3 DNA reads TGTGCCAGTAGTATCACTGGTTCCTACAATGAGCAGTTCTTC.

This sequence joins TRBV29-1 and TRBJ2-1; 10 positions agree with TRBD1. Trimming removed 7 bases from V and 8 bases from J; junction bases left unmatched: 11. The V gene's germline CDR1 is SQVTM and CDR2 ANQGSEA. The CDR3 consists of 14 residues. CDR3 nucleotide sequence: TGCAGCGCCAACCGGGACAGGGGTGTTTATGAGCAGTTCTTC. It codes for CSANRDRGVYEQFF.